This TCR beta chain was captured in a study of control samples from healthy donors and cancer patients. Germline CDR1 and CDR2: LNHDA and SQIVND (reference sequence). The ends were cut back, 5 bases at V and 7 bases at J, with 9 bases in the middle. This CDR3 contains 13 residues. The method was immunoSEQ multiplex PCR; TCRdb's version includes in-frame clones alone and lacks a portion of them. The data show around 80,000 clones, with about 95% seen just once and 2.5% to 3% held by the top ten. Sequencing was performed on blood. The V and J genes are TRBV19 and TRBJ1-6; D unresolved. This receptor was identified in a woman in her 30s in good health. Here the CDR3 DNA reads TGTGCCAGTAGTCTTGACGGCAATTCACCCCTCCACTTT. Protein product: CASSLDGNSPLHF.